Listed here are 5 T cell receptor beta chains from one sample, sequenced in a study of blood T cell repertoires in COVID-19 (dated by TCRdb to the early 2020s). The receptor library was made with the immunoSEQ multiplex PCR assay. This is the immuneACCESS table as TCRdb keeps it, with only in-frame sequences that have V and J called. A part of the clones is gone; compared with another copy, unresolved V genes explain less than half, and the rest is unexplained. The sample table shows approximately 280,000 clones, and 90% are seen once. Clones ranked in the top ten supply around 1.7% of the sample. Sequenced input: PBMCs or T cells enriched from blood (not recorded which). These receptors came from a woman aged 18-35 years with acute COVID-19.

The V gene is TRBV7-9, the J gene TRBJ2-3, with 11 nucleotides matching TRBD2. V trimming: 2 bases; J trimming: 0 bases; junction bases outside the gene matches: 7. Per germline, CDR1 SEHNR and CDR2 FQNEAQ (reference sequence). The CDR3 runs 18 residues. Here the CDR3 reads CASSLLSGRAKSTDTQYF. In DNA, the CDR3 is TGTGCCAGCAGCTTACTTAGCGGGAGGGCCAAAAGCACAGATACGCAGTATTTT.

This chain connects TRBV2 to TRBJ1-2; TRBD1 is a possible D gene (5 bases). This CDR3 region has 13 residues. V was trimmed by 7 bases and J by 2 bases, leaving 11 bases between them. Germline V lookup: CDR1 SNHLY, CDR2 FYNNEI. Written as DNA, the CDR3 is TGTGCCAGCAAGGAAAAGGGGAACTATGGCTACACCTTC. Translating it yields CASKEKGNYGYTF.

V usage is TRBV27 and J usage is TRBJ2-7; possible D gene TRBD2, 6 bases. This CDR3 has 15 amino acids. Germline CDR1 MNHEY, CDR2 SMNVEV (reference sequence). Trimming pared 3 bases from V and 1 base from J, leaving 13 bases between. The CDR3, as DNA: TGTGCCAGCAGTTTTACGGGAGACACATCCTACGAGCAGTACTTC. This codes for CASSFTGDTSYEQYF.

This chain links TRBV30 with TRBJ2-7, with 9 positions matching TRBD2. The CDR3 length is 16 residues. J lost 7 bases, V lost 0 bases, and 13 bases had no gene match. The V gene's germline CDR1 is GTSNPN and CDR2 SVGIG (reference sequence). This CDR3 is CAWSVRPSGARGEQYF. The CDR3 nucleotides read TGTGCCTGGAGTGTACGTCCTAGCGGGGCTCGTGGGGAGCAGTACTTC.

The V gene is TRBV10-3, the J gene TRBJ1-1; D unclear. CDR3 length: 14 amino acids. Trimming shortened V by 2 bases and J by 0 bases, and 7 bases separated the two germline ends. Germline CDR1 ENHRY, CDR2 SYGVKD. The CDR3 sequence: CAISEGPLNTEAFF. Here the CDR3 DNA reads TGTGCCATCAGTGAGGGGCCATTGAACACTGAAGCTTTCTTT.